This T cell receptor (beta chain) was obtained from a study of blood T cell repertoires in COVID-19. The authors' processing: Counts of nucleated cells, estimated from reference gene primer amplification, were obtained. Using immunoSEQ multiplex PCR, the repertoire was profiled, and TCRdb retains in-frame clones only, with some absent. V and J calls and clone size are as listed in that table; D and trimming were resolved from the DNA. The sample has some 64,000 clones, roughly 70% seen once. The CDR3 spans 14 residues. Unmatched junction bases numbered 7, after V lost 5 bases and J lost 6 bases. Germline-derived CDR1 and CDR2 are LNHDA and SQIVND (reference sequence). Categorization into cohorts depended on clinical history that participants reported. Shortly before study entry, within 2 weeks, exposed participants had met a COVID-19 case.

The chain is built from TRBV19 and TRBJ1-2; 9 bases are shared with TRBD1. This clonotype was obtained from a woman aged 55-69 years who had been exposed to COVID-19. Sample: PBMCs or T cells enriched from blood (not recorded which). The CDR3 nucleotides are TGTGCCAGTAGTGTGCCGGGACAGGGACATGGCTACACCTTC. It translates to CASSVPGQGHGYTF.